The source of this TCR beta chain is a study of healthy donors' naive CD4 and CD8 T cells. Study outcomes and limitations: A reported CD4+/CD8+ bias affected most V and J genes in naive cells.

On this clonotype itself: Its antigen is undetermined.

Each TCR library used around 500 ng of total RNA and a linear amplification protocol. Each CDR3 protein is one row after TCRdb ran MiXCR on the reads. The sample includes 150,000 to 200,000 distinct CDR3 sequences, over 60% of them seen just once. This CDR3 region has 11 residues. Between the trimmed V and J ends, which lost 4 bases and 9 bases, there was a span of 9 bases. Germline assignment: CDR1 MNHEY and CDR2 SVGEGT. The receptor was isolated from a pool of human donors in good health; the sample pools cells from several healthy donors. The J gene is TRBJ1-1, the V gene TRBV6-2 or TRBV6-3; weak D call: TRBD1 (5 bases). The source material was naive CD4+ and CD8+ T cells sorted from blood, pooled from several donors. CDR3 nucleotide sequence: TGTGCCAGCAGTTGGGACCTCAAAGCTTTCTTT. It is translated as CASSWDLKAFF.